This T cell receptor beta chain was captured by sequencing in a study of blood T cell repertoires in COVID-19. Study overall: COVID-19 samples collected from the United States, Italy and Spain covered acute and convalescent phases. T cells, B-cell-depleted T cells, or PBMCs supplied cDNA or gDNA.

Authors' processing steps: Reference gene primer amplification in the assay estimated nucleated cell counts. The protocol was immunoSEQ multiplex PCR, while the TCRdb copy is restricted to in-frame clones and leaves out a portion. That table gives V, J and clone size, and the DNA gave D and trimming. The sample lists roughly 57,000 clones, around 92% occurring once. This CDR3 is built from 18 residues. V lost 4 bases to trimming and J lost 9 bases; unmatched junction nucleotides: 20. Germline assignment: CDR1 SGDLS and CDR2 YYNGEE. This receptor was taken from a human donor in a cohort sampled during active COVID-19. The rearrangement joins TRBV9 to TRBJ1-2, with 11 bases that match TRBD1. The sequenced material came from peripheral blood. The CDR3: CASSLNRDRGSPVGSYTF. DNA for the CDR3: TGTGCCAGCAGCTTAAACCGGGACAGGGGGTCGCCCGTGGGGAGCTACACCTTC.